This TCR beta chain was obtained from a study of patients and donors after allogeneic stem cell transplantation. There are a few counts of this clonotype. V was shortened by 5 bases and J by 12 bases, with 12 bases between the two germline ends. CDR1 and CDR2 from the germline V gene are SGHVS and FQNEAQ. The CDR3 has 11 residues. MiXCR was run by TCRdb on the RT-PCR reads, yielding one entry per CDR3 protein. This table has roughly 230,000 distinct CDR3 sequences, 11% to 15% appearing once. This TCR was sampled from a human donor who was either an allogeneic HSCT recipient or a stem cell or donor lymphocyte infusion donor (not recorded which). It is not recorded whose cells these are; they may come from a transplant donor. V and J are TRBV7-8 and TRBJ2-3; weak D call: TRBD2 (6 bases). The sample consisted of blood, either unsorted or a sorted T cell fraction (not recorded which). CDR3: CASSNRDSQYF. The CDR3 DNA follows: TGTGCCAGCAGCAACCGGGACTCTCAGTATTTT.